Presented here are 14 T cell receptor beta chains from one specimen sequenced in a study of CD8+CD57+ T cells in acquired aplastic anemia. The sequenced patients had an expansion of CD8+CD57+ cells seen by flow cytometry. Profiling that covered TCR beta VDJ and CDR3 relied on genomic DNA as its template. TCRdb reprocessed the reads via MiXCR and lists one record per CDR3 protein. The table shows 100,000 to 150,000 distinct CDR3 sequences, with 55% to 60% occurring only once. Input material: sorted CD4+, CD8+, or CD8+CD57+ T cells (not recorded which) from PBMCs. The receptors were sampled from a human donor with aplastic anemia.

This clonotype has just a few counts. V and J are TRBV6-2 or TRBV6-3 and TRBJ2-2; the D call may be TRBD1 or TRBD2 (7 bases each). Trimming took off 6 bases at V and 6 bases at J, with 14 bases between the two ends. CDR1 is MNHEY, CDR2 SVGEGT, per germline. The CDR3 sequence is 14 residues long. The CDR3 loop is CASRTGREAGELFF. DNA of the CDR3: TGTGCCAGCAGGACAGGGAGGGAAGCCGGGGAGCTGTTTTTT.

The V call is TRBV2, the J call TRBJ2-3; unclear D gene. Trimming removed 8 bases from V and 9 bases from J, with 12 bases in between. The CDR3 loop spans 11 amino acids. The germline gives CDR1 SNHLY, CDR2 FYNNEI. CDR3 nucleotides: TGTGCCAGCGTCGGTGGAAAGACGCAGTATTTT. Residues: CASVGGKTQYF.

This clonotype was counted between two and nine times. The chain is built from TRBV29-1 and TRBJ2-7; D is perhaps TRBD1 or TRBD2 (5 bases each). V was trimmed by 6 bases and J by 3 bases, leaving 12 bases between them. Germline assignment: CDR1 SQVTM and CDR2 ANQGSEA. This CDR3 comprises 12 residues. CDR3 in amino acids: CSVGQSGYEQYF. The CDR3 DNA follows: TGCAGCGTGGGGCAAAGCGGCTACGAGCAGTACTTC.

The rearrangement uses TRBV2 and TRBJ1-1, with 11 nucleotides matching TRBD1. The germline V gene encodes CDR1 SNHLY and CDR2 FYNNEI. V dropped 6 bases and J dropped 3; count of bases not matched to a gene: 6. The length of the CDR3 is 15 residues. This CDR3 reads CASRDGTGGHTEAFF. Written as DNA, the CDR3 is TGTGCCAGCAGGGACGGGACAGGGGGACACACTGAAGCTTTCTTT.

The V gene is TRBV5-6, the J gene TRBJ2-1; TRBD1 might be the D (6 bases). Trimming pared 0 bases from V and 6 bases from J, leaving 10 bases between. The CDR3 contains 14 residues. CDR1 and CDR2 (germline): SGHDT, YYEEEE. The CDR3 spells CASSLDRAGNEQFF. CDR3 nucleotides: TGTGCCAGCAGCTTGGACAGGGCCGGCAATGAGCAGTTCTTC.

Concerning this clonotype: A read error is possible here, since a much larger clone lies one base away. The genes are TRBV11-1 and TRBJ1-2, with TRBD1 identical over 7 bases. Per germline, CDR1 SGHAT and CDR2 FQDESV (reference sequence). The CDR3 is 16 amino acids. The ends lost 1 base at V and 10 bases at J; junction bases unmatched: 15. Here the CDR3 DNA reads TGTGCCAGCAGCTTAGAGGGTTCTGACAGGGAGTTTGTCTACACCTTC. It translates to CASSLEGSDREFVYTF.

The CDR3 here is CASSIQGANQPQHF. The CDR3 DNA reads TGTGCCAGTAGTATACAGGGGGCAAACCAGCCCCAGCATTTT. The chain has TRBV19 and TRBJ1-5, with 8 bases that match TRBD1. Germline V gene data show CDR1 as LNHDA and CDR2 as SQIVND (reference sequence). V shed 2 bases and J 7 bases; nucleotides not matched to a gene: 4. The CDR3 consists of 14 residues. The whole variable domain, remainder taken from reference TRBV19 and TRBJ1-5, is DGGITQSPKYLFRKEGQNVTLSCEQNLNHDAMYWYRQDPGQGLRLIYYSQIVNDFQKGDIAEGYSVSREKKESFPLTVTSAQKNPTAFYLCASSIQGANQPQHFGDGTRLSIL.

J is TRBJ1-3 and V is TRBV11-2; tentatively, D is TRBD1 (5 bases). CDR1 and CDR2 (germline): SGHAT, FQNNGV. The V gene lost 4 bases and the J gene lost 0 bases, with 13 bases spanning the gap. CDR3 size: 16 residues. The CDR3 spells CASSSLTGGSGNTIYF. In nucleotides, the CDR3 is TGTGCCAGCAGCTCACTTACAGGTGGCTCTGGAAACACCATATATTTT.

This clonotype has just one count. Here the CDR3 DNA reads TGTGCCAGCAGGGGAACGGGGCAGTACTTC. Its translation: CASRGTGQYF. The chain joins TRBV2 to TRBJ2-7; D unresolved. The germline CDR1 and CDR2 sequences are SNHLY and FYNNEI. Trimming removed 6 bases from V and 9 bases from J, with 9 bases in between. The CDR3 is 10 residues long.

V is TRBV19 and J is TRBJ1-6; D might be TRBD1 (5 bases). CDR1 and CDR2 (germline): LNHDA, SQIVND (reference sequence). This CDR3 spans 14 amino acids. V was shortened by 8 bases and J by 10 bases, with 18 bases between the two germline ends. The CDR3 is CASAPLRGDSPLHF. DNA for the CDR3: TGTGCCAGTGCCCCCCTCCGAGGGGACTCACCCCTCCACTTT.

This clonotype was counted once. The rearrangement uses TRBV29-1 and TRBJ1-1; D unresolved. The length of the CDR3 is 10 residues. Trimming removed 7 bases at V and 1 base at J, with 4 bases between. CDR1 is SQVTM, CDR2 ANQGSEA, per germline. The CDR3 coding sequence is TGCAGCGCTCAGAACACTGAAGCTTTCTTT. As protein: CSAQNTEAFF.

The chain carries TRBV2 and TRBJ2-7, with no clear D. V lost 7 bases and J lost 6, with 13 bases in between. The CDR3 runs to 12 residues. CDR1 and CDR2 from the germline V gene are SNHLY and FYNNEI. For the CDR3, the DNA is TGTGCCAGCACCGATCCGGGCCGCGAGCAGTACTTC. The encoded protein is CASTDPGREQYF. Drawing the rest from reference TRBV2 and TRBJ2-7, the complete variable domain is EPEVTQTPSHQVTQMGQEVILRCVPISNHLYFYWYRQILGQKVEFLVSFYNNEISEKSEIFDDQFSVERPDGSNFTLKIRSTKLEDSAMYFCASTDPGREQYFGPGTRLTVT.

The chain employs TRBV10-3 and TRBJ2-2, with D unclear. Germline lookup yields CDR1 ENHRY and CDR2 SYGVKD. The CDR3 runs to 15 residues. Trimming shortened V by 2 bases and J by 0 bases, and 7 bases separated the two germline ends. The CDR3 loop is CAISEAPANTGELFF. DNA for the CDR3: TGTGCCATCAGTGAGGCGCCAGCGAACACCGGGGAGCTGTTTTTT.

This chain joins TRBV5-4 and TRBJ2-2; D might be TRBD2 (6 bases). V dropped 0 bases and J dropped 3 bases, with 15 bases sitting between them. The CDR3 extends over 17 amino acids. CDR1 and CDR2 (germline): SGHNT, YYREEE (reference sequence). The CDR3 loop reads CASSLVWGDGYTGELFF. The CDR3 DNA reads TGTGCCAGCAGCTTGGTTTGGGGGGACGGCTACACCGGGGAGCTGTTTTTT.